This TCR beta chain was sequenced for a study of T cells in tumors after PD-1 blockade. Clones were sequenced by immunoSEQ multiplex PCR, and TCRdb holds only the in-frame ones, with some missing. The data show around 50,000 clones, about four fifths seen once. J lost 7 bases, V lost 4 bases, and 6 bases had no gene match. This CDR3 has 14 residues. Germline lookup yields CDR1 SGHRS and CDR2 YFSETQ. The sequenced sample was PBMCs, obtained before anti-PD-1 treatment. The chain carries TRBV5-1 and TRBJ2-1; TRBD2 matches 9 bases. The clonotype was recovered from a human donor with basal cell carcinoma. CDR3 DNA sequence: TGCGCCAGCAGCGGAGGGACTAGCAGTAATGAGCAGTTCTTC. Amino acid sequence: CASSGGTSSNEQFF.